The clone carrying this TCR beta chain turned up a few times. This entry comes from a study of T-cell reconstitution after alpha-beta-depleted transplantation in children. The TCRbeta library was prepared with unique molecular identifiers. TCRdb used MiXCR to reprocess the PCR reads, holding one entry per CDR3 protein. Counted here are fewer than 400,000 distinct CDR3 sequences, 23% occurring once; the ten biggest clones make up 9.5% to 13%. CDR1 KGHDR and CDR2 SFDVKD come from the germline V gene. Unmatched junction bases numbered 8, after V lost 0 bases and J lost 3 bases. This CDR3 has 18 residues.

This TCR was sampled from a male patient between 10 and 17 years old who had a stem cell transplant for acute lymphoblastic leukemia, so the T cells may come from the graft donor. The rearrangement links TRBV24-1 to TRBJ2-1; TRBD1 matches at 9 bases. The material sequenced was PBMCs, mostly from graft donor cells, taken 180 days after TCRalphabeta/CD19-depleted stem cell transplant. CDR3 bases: TGTGCCACCAGTGATTTGGGCGGGACAGGGTCCTTCTACAATGAGCAGTTCTTC. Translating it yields CATSDLGGTGSFYNEQFF.